Listed below are T cell receptor beta chains from one sample, sequenced in a study of identical twins. TCRdb re-analysed the 5' RACE reads in MiXCR, keeping a single row per CDR3 protein. The sample lists about 700,000 distinct CDR3 sequences, less than 10% occurring once. The data also belong to a second study, concerning yellow fever vaccine responses in identical twins.

The source material was PBMCs. Receptors were obtained from a woman between 18 and 30 years old in good health. Each CDR3 is given with its conserved first and last residue. D genes are given only for firm matches. The listing skips clone size in some rows; elsewhere it reads once, few, many or a size class.

CDR3aa	CDR3nt	v_gene	j_gene	abundance	d_gene
CASSLRASGGLRADTQYF	TGTGCCAGCAGTTTACGGGCTAGCGGGGGCCTCAGGGCAGATACGCAGTATTTT	TRBV27	TRBJ2-3	few	TRBD2
CASSYEGRPQETQYF	TGTGCCAGCAGTTACGAGGGACGGCCCCAAGAGACCCAGTACTTC	TRBV6-2/TRBV6-3	TRBJ2-5	NA	NA
CASSSFTSGGPDTQYF	TGCGCCAGCAGCTCCTTTACTAGCGGGGGTCCAGATACGCAGTATTTT	TRBV5-1	TRBJ2-3	NA	TRBD2
CASSLRLGGSNEQFF	TGTGCCAGCAGTTTACGGCTCGGGGGAAGCAATGAGCAGTTCTTC	TRBV12-3/TRBV12-4	TRBJ2-1	many	NA
CASTHIAGGQDNEQFF	TGTGCCAGTACTCATATAGCGGGGGGGCAGGACAATGAGCAGTTCTTC	TRBV3-1	TRBJ2-1	few	TRBD2
CASSSRLSGTEETQYF	TGTGCTAGCAGCTCCCGACTTAGCGGGACAGAAGAGACCCAGTACTTC	TRBV7-7	TRBJ2-5	NA	NA
CASSWSGGVSKETQYF	TGTGCCAGCAGCTGGAGTGGCGGAGTTAGTAAAGAGACCCAGTACTTC	TRBV7-9	TRBJ2-5	few	NA
CATSRAPGQGYSNQPQHF	TGTGCCACCAGCAGGGCTCCGGGACAGGGCTATAGCAATCAGCCCCAGCATTTT	TRBV15	TRBJ1-5	few	TRBD1
CASRLGQEGEQYF	TGCGCCAGCAGGTTGGGACAGGAGGGCGAGCAGTACTTC	TRBV5-1	TRBJ2-7	few	TRBD1
CASSFQREARTDTQYF	TGCGCCAGCAGCTTCCAACGGGAGGCTCGGACAGATACGCAGTATTTT	TRBV5-1	TRBJ2-3	many	TRBD2
CASSTSGGSEFF	TGTGCCAGCAGTACCTCAGGGGGAAGTGAGTTCTTC	TRBV6-6	TRBJ2-1	many	TRBD1
CASSESKVGTGDTQYF	TGCGCCAGCAGTGAGTCGAAGGTTGGGACGGGGGATACGCAGTATTTT	TRBV10-2	TRBJ2-3	NA	NA
CASSLVPPSSTDTQYF	TGTGCCAGCAGCTTGGTGCCTCCCTCTAGCACAGATACGCAGTATTTT	TRBV5-6	TRBJ2-3	NA	NA
CATHKTGPSGIYEQYF	TGTGCCACACATAAGACGGGGCCTAGCGGCATCTACGAGCAGTACTTC	TRBV6-2/TRBV6-3	TRBJ2-7	NA	TRBD2
CATSRQGEGSYEQYF	TGTGCCACCAGTCGCCAGGGGGAGGGCTCCTACGAGCAGTACTTC	TRBV24-1	TRBJ2-7	NA	NA
CASSYGTPEGTGELFF	TGCGCCAGCAGCTACGGGACTCCCGAGGGCACCGGGGAGCTGTTTTTT	TRBV5-1	TRBJ2-2	few	NA
CASSPDGGGTEAFF	TGTGCCAGCAGTCCGGACGGGGGGGGGACTGAAGCTTTCTTT	TRBV12-3/TRBV12-4	TRBJ1-1	NA	NA
CSARPTSAGELFF	TGCAGTGCTAGACCTACGTCCGCCGGGGAGCTGTTTTTT	TRBV20-1	TRBJ2-2	few	NA
CASLDPRRGHYGYTF	TGTGCCAGCCTTGACCCACGCAGGGGGCACTATGGCTACACCTTC	TRBV27	TRBJ1-2	NA	TRBD1
CASFSGDALTAGYTF	TGCGCCAGCTTTTCCGGGGACGCCCTCACCGCGGGCTACACCTTC	TRBV5-1	TRBJ1-2	few	NA
CSVEIAGGYEQYF	TGCAGCGTTGAAATAGCGGGAGGGTACGAGCAGTACTTC	TRBV29-1	TRBJ2-7	NA	TRBD2
CASSPPGTGSLTDEQYF	TGTGCCAGCAGTCCCCCGGGGACAGGATCTCTTACCGACGAGCAGTACTTC	TRBV27	TRBJ2-7	few	TRBD1
CSVEALAGGSGELFF	TGCAGCGTTGAAGCACTAGCGGGAGGGAGTGGGGAGCTGTTTTTT	TRBV29-1	TRBJ2-2	few	TRBD2
CSTTTGRKDTQYF	TGCAGTACCACGACTGGGAGGAAAGATACGCAGTATTTT	TRBV20-1	TRBJ2-3	NA	NA
CASSVVDGTGVDGYTF	TGTGCCAGCAGCGTAGTAGATGGGACAGGGGTGGATGGCTACACCTTC	TRBV9	TRBJ1-2	few	TRBD1
CASSYGKSNEQFF	TGTGCCAGCAGTTACGGTAAATCCAATGAGCAGTTCTTC	TRBV6-2/TRBV6-3	TRBJ2-1	NA	NA
CASSGRTGPYEQYF	TGTGCCAGCAGTGGAAGGACAGGTCCCTACGAGCAGTACTTC	TRBV12-3/TRBV12-4	TRBJ2-7	many	TRBD1
CSVGLGTSVGEQYF	TGCAGCGTTGGATTAGGGACTAGCGTGGGAGAGCAGTACTTC	TRBV29-1	TRBJ2-7	many	TRBD2
CASSLVGTSGGWHTDTQYF	TGTGCCAGCAGTTTAGTAGGGACTAGCGGGGGATGGCACACAGATACGCAGTATTTT	TRBV12-3/TRBV12-4	TRBJ2-3	few	TRBD2
CASRAQDRGHRTEAFF	TGTGCCAGCAGGGCCCAAGACAGGGGGCATAGGACTGAAGCTTTCTTT	TRBV6-7	TRBJ1-1	NA	TRBD1
CVRHNRDATRRGSPLHF	TGTGTAAGACACAACCGGGACGCCACCCGGCGGGGTTCACCCCTCCACTTT	TRBV27	TRBJ1-6	few	NA
CASSFRATGTSGGGSSYNEQFF	TGTGCCAGCAGTTTTCGCGCCACAGGGACTAGCGGGGGGGGTAGCTCCTACAATGAGCAGTTCTTC	TRBV27	TRBJ2-1	few	TRBD2
CASSTLVEQFF	TGTGCCAGCAGTACCCTAGTTGAGCAGTTCTTC	TRBV2	TRBJ2-1	NA	NA
CASSEGAGWADTQYF	TGTGCCAGCAGTGAGGGTGCAGGGTGGGCAGATACGCAGTATTTT	TRBV25-1	TRBJ2-3	NA	NA
CASSLSQVYSEQFF	TGCGCCAGCAGCTTGAGTCAGGTTTATAGTGAGCAGTTCTTC	TRBV5-1	TRBJ2-1	NA	NA
CASRRLSQSFHNEQFF	TGTGCCAGCAGGCGCCTTTCGCAAAGTTTCCACAATGAGCAGTTCTTC	TRBV28	TRBJ2-1	many	NA
CASSPKGRDEKLFF	TGTGCCAGCAGCCCAAAGGGGAGAGATGAAAAACTGTTTTTT	TRBV7-9	TRBJ1-4	few	NA
CSVQDRGGYEQYF	TGCAGCGTCCAGGACAGGGGCGGGTACGAGCAGTACTTC	TRBV29-1	TRBJ2-7	NA	TRBD1
CASSLSGGIQETQYF	TGTGCCAGCAGTTTATCGGGGGGGATCCAAGAGACCCAGTACTTC	TRBV12-3/TRBV12-4	TRBJ2-5	few	TRBD2
CASSPSRGYNEQFF	TGTGCCAGCAGTCCAAGCCGGGGGTACAATGAGCAGTTCTTC	TRBV6-1	TRBJ2-1	few	NA
CSALTGSALETQYF	TGCAGTGCTTTAACAGGGTCGGCTTTGGAGACCCAGTACTTC	TRBV20-1	TRBJ2-5	many	NA
CSARGRTGGHEQYF	TGCAGTGCTAGAGGACGGACAGGGGGTCACGAGCAGTACTTC	TRBV20-1	TRBJ2-7	NA	TRBD1
CASSHGIYGYTF	TGTGCCAGCAGCCACGGGATCTATGGCTACACCTTC	TRBV14	TRBJ1-2	few	NA
CASSLGGRGKGVSYF	TGTGCCAGCAGCTTAGGGGGCCGAGGAAAGGGTGTATCGTACTTC	TRBV7-9	TRBJ2-7	few	NA
CSVQGTEGRETQYF	TGCAGCGTGCAAGGGACAGAGGGAAGAGAGACCCAGTACTTC	TRBV29-1	TRBJ2-5	NA	TRBD1
CASSWTLAKNIQYF	TGTGCCAGCAGTTGGACGTTAGCCAAAAACATTCAGTACTTC	TRBV12-3/TRBV12-4	TRBJ2-4	NA	NA
CSVLSGEGAYEQYF	TGCAGCGTCCTTAGCGGGGAGGGGGCCTACGAGCAGTACTTC	TRBV29-1	TRBJ2-7	many	TRBD2
CASSPQGRYEQYF	TGTGCCAGCAGCCCCCAGGGGAGATACGAGCAGTACTTC	TRBV12-3/TRBV12-4	TRBJ2-7	many	NA
CASSLRAEDNEQFF	TGTGCCAGCAGCTTACGGGCAGAGGACAATGAGCAGTTCTTC	TRBV11-2	TRBJ2-1	many	NA
CASRLLGRASTDTQYF	TGTGCCAGCAGACTACTCGGACGTGCGAGCACAGATACGCAGTATTTT	TRBV7-3	TRBJ2-3	NA	NA
CASSPDPLMVEQFF	TGTGCCAGCAGCCCGGACCCTTTAATGGTTGAGCAGTTCTTC	TRBV7-3	TRBJ2-1	few	NA
CASSRSGIYNEQFF	TGCGCCAGCAGTCGAAGCGGGATCTACAATGAGCAGTTCTTC	TRBV4-3	TRBJ2-1	many	TRBD2
CASSQDSYRSEAFF	TGTGCCAGCAGTCAGGACAGTTACCGATCCGAAGCTTTCTTT	TRBV12-3/TRBV12-4	TRBJ1-1	many	NA
CSATTAERYNEQFF	TGCAGTGCAACTACAGCGGAGAGGTACAATGAGCAGTTCTTC	TRBV20-1	TRBJ2-1	few	NA